This T cell receptor beta chain was captured in a study of cytomegalovirus exposure and HLA in healthy donors. This CDR3 is 16 amino acids long. The PCR contained 60 Vbeta and 13 Jbeta primers. The method was immunoSEQ multiplex PCR; TCRdb's version includes in-frame clones alone and lacks a portion of them. Of 200,000 to 250,000 clones in the sample, about two thirds were seen once. The TCR comes from a man aged 40-49 years in good health and CMV-seropositive. The specimen was PBMCs. The chain employs TRBV21-1 and TRBJ2-5; the D segment call TRBD1 is taken from the table without a DNA check. TRBV21-1 is a listed pseudogene. CDR3 amino acids: CASSTAHRGHRETQYF. In DNA form, the CDR3 reads TGTGCCAGCAGCACCGCACACAGGGGGCATAGGGAGACCCAGTACTTC.